The next 12 T cell receptor beta chains were all read from a single sample in a study of neurological immune-mediated disorders (dated by TCRdb to the late 2010s). Receptor libraries were prepared by 5' RACE. TCRdb lists the instrument as Illumina HiSeq 2500. The public sequencing data were trimmed at Q25 with fastp and processed into clonotypes with MiXCR by TCRdb, which kept only in-frame beta chains. One record per CDR3 amino acid sequence lists the most common genes and DNA. A total of 50,000 to 70,000 distinct CDR3 sequences appear in this sample, around 3.7% of them only once. The ten largest clones represent 3.7% of the sample. The sequencing sample was made of PBMCs. Source of these receptors: a man aged 35 to 55 with multiple sclerosis.

This clonotype was seen ten or more times. This sequence joins TRBV7-8 and TRBJ1-5; D remains unclear. The CDR3 totals 14 residues. Deletions cut 1 base from V and 6 bases from J, with 10 bases between. CDR1 is SGHVS and CDR2 is FQNEAQ in the germline V gene. This CDR3 reads CASSLGRDLQPQHF. The CDR3, as DNA: TGTGCCAGCAGCTTAGGAAGGGATCTTCAGCCCCAGCATTTT.

At least ten counts were recorded for this clonotype. This chain's CDR3 is CASSSIRHEQYF. The DNA for the CDR3 is TGTGCCAGCAGTTCAATCCGACACGAGCAGTACTTC. The rearrangement uses TRBV6-5 and TRBJ2-7; D is uncertain. V lost 4 bases and J lost 5, with 9 bases in between. The CDR3 covers 12 residues. Germline-derived CDR1 and CDR2 are MNHEY and SVGAGI.

This clonotype was detected many times. The V and J genes are TRBV7-6 and TRBJ2-5, with D unresolved. This CDR3 is built from 14 residues. The ends were cut back, 3 bases at V and 1 base at J, with 9 bases in the middle. CDR1 SGHVS and CDR2 FNYEAQ come from the germline V gene. The CDR3 spells CASSLQTRQETQYF. DNA for the CDR3: TGTGCCAGCAGCTTGCAGACGCGCCAAGAGACCCAGTACTTC.

This clonotype was seen at least ten times. V usage is TRBV3-1 and J usage is TRBJ1-1; maybe TRBD1 (6 bases). Trimming took off 3 bases at V and 5 bases at J, with 10 bases between the two ends. Germline CDR1 is LGHDT and CDR2 is YNNKEL (reference sequence). The CDR3 extends over 13 amino acids. This CDR3 is CASSHLQGTEAFF. Here the CDR3 DNA reads TGTGCCAGCAGCCATCTACAGGGAACTGAAGCTTTCTTT.

This clonotype was recorded many times. The chain joins TRBV20-1 to TRBJ1-4; maybe TRBD1 (5 bases). The CDR3 consists of 16 residues. Trimming left V 0 bases short and J 4 bases short, with 15 bases between. Germline V CDR1 and CDR2: DFQATT, SNEGSKA (reference sequence). For the CDR3, the DNA is TGCAGTGCTAGAGATGTGAGGGGAGCTCATAATGAAAAACTGTTTTTT. Its translation is CSARDVRGAHNEKLFF.

The table lists this clonotype with many counts. The V gene is TRBV12-3 or TRBV12-4, the J gene TRBJ2-3; D tentatively fits TRBD1 or TRBD2 (5 bases each). The length of the CDR3 is 14 residues. V was clipped by 7 bases and J by 1 base, with 12 bases between them. In nucleotides, the CDR3 is TGTGCCAGCACTCCGCTGGGGGGCACAGATACGCAGTATTTT. It specifies CASTPLGGTDTQYF.

This clonotype was seen at least ten times. The CDR3 protein is CASSELVAPQYF. DNA of the CDR3: TGTGCCAGCAGTGAACTAGTGGCTCCCCAGTACTTC. This chain joins TRBV2 and TRBJ2-5, with D hard to call. Trimming took off 2 bases at V and 9 bases at J, with 10 bases between the two ends. Looked up from germline, CDR1 is SNHLY and CDR2 is FYNNEI. The CDR3 is 12 residues long.

This clonotype was observed many times. This chain links TRBV5-1 with TRBJ2-5; no reliable D call. The CDR3 length is 15 residues. The germline gives CDR1 SGHRS, CDR2 YFSETQ. Trimming left V 4 bases short and J 3 bases short, with 16 bases between. The CDR3 region is CASSLGGLTKETQYF. DNA for the CDR3: TGCGCCAGCAGCCTGGGCGGCTTGACCAAAGAGACCCAGTACTTC.

This clonotype has only a few counts. Possible read error: a much larger clone is one base away. Because the CDR3 is missing its conserved closing phenylalanine or tryptophan, this is likely a read error. The V call is TRBV5-5, the J call TRBJ2-5, with 11 bases matching TRBD2. V shed 0 bases, J shed 4 bases, and the junction held 5 bases outside the gene matches. Germline V gene sequence: CDR1 SGHKS, CDR2 YYEKEE (reference sequence). This CDR3 has 16 residues. DNA for the CDR3: TGTGCCAGCAGCTTGGGTAGCGGGGGGGGCGGAGAGACCCAGTACGTC. It codes for CASSLGSGGGGETQYV.

This clonotype was observed many times. The gene calls are TRBV5-1 and TRBJ2-7; tentative D call: TRBD1 (6 bases). Trimming pared 2 bases from V and 2 bases from J, leaving 11 bases between. The germline gives CDR1 SGHRS, CDR2 YFSETQ. The CDR3 spans 14 residues. The CDR3 region is CASSFPGDAYEQYF. The DNA of the CDR3 is TGCGCCAGCAGCTTCCCAGGGGATGCCTACGAGCAGTACTTC.

In this sample, this clonotype turned up many times. This chain joins TRBV9 and TRBJ1-2; 7 bases fit TRBD1. V lost 4 bases, J lost 4 bases, and 7 bases stayed unmatched. Germline CDR1 reads SGDLS; CDR2 reads YYNGEE. This CDR3 region has 14 residues. The CDR3 DNA sequence: TGTGCCAGCAGCCCCGGGGACAGTATCTATGGCTACACCTTC. Translated: CASSPGDSIYGYTF.

Many counts were recorded for this clonotype. V is TRBV7-9 and J is TRBJ1-1, with D hard to call. The CDR3 runs 12 residues. The V gene's germline CDR1 is SEHNR and CDR2 FQNEAQ (reference sequence). Trimming stripped 1 base from V and 3 bases from J, with 3 bases between. CDR3 nucleotide sequence: TGTGCCAGCAGCTTAGACCACACTGAAGCTTTCTTT. Its translation is CASSLDHTEAFF.